This T cell receptor beta chain was sequenced for a study of blood T cell repertoires in COVID-19 (dated by TCRdb to the early 2020s). About the study as a whole: Samples from collaborators originated in the United States, Italy and Spain and spanned both the acute and convalescent phases of COVID-19. Deeply sampled blood TCRbeta repertoires from subjects exposed to, actively infected with, or recovered from COVID-19 were included in the dataset. The prospective study material was composed of cDNA or gDNA derived from T cells, B-cell-depleted T cells, or PBMCs. The sample metadata nearly always contained a de-identified subject ID, COVID-19 status, age in years and sex. Samples came from the ongoing ImmuneRACE study (first 160 participants) plus 1,254 subjects from 6 global collaborators. Where available, HLA class I and class II types were taken from metadata supplied by the sample provider and were not determined by assay-based typing. A freely available public database, intended as a resource for researchers studying the immune response to SARS-CoV-2, is where the repertoires were released.

The germline V gene (reference sequence) yields GTSNPN for CDR1 and SVGIG for CDR2. V ends up 3 bases short and J 6 bases short, with an unmatched junction base count of 6. The CDR3 covers 15 residues, taking in both the cysteine and the phenylalanine. The only DNA kept is the CDR3, 45 bases in frame from the first base. The immunoSEQ Assay, a bias-controlled multiplex PCR, was used to amplify TCRbeta CDR3 regions from genomic DNA. As for the authors' bioinformatics: The number of nucleated cells in each sample was estimated from the amplification of reference gene primers within the assay. To quantify the absolute abundance of each unique TCRbeta CDR3 rearrangement, sequence reads were collapsed and filtered. For each sample, productive Simpson clonality was calculated as the square root of Simpson's diversity index over productive rearrangements. TCRdb re-hosts the immuneACCESS table, in-frame sequences only. Its copies lack some clones; in the studies checked, an unresolved V gene accounts for under half of them, and the cause for the rest is not known. D and trimming were read from the DNA, whereas the V and J calls and clone size are those reported in that table. This sample holds about 240,000 clones; about 85% were observed only once. The ten largest clones add up to roughly 7% of the sample.

A second Seattle source provided samples from volunteer blood donors who had recovered from COVID-19. Whole blood was collected in K2EDTA tubes by collaborating institutions according to the institutions' own protocols. For TCRbeta analysis, collaborator samples were shipped as frozen whole blood, as isolated PBMCs, or as DNA extracted from either sample type. What the research found in general, with its limitations: Clinical and demographic metadata were provided uncurated, with the amount varying by source and participant.

A word on this clone: Its antigen is currently not known. Per-base qualities were not stored, and no clone one base away is much larger.

The receptor comes from a man aged 60-69 years who had recovered from COVID-19. Sequencing used peripheral blood. In this chain, TRBV30 is recombined with TRBJ1-6; the central 9 bases match TRBD1. The CDR3 loop reads CAWSLTGGVNSPLHF. The DNA is TGTGCCTGGAGCCTGACAGGGGGAGTTAATTCACCCCTCCACTTT.